This T cell receptor (beta chain) was retrieved from a study of T-cell memory formation after mild COVID-19. General study findings and limits: CD4+ clones that contracted lay mainly in CM and EM; CD8+ ones lay in EMRA.

TCRdb re-called the 5' RACE reads with MiXCR, one entry per CDR3 protein. The table lists over 120,000 distinct CDR3 sequences, about 23% of them singletons. Turning to this clonotype: The antigen is not known.

The sequencing sample was made of PBMCs or a T cell subset sorted from them (not recorded which). The clonotype comes from an adult woman who had mild COVID-19 (a few samples of this study predate the infection). Cell type and time point are not known.

The DNA for the CDR3 is TGCAGCGTTATCTGGGGGTATGAATATGGCTACACCTTC. Amino acid sequence: CSVIWGYEYGYTF. V is TRBV29-1 and J is TRBJ1-2, with a possible D match to TRBD1 (5 bases). V was pared by 5 bases and J by 5 bases, with 15 bases between. Germline assignment: CDR1 SQVTM and CDR2 ANQGSEA. CDR3 length: 13 amino acids.